The 30 T cell receptor beta chains reported below all come from one sample, sequenced in a study of CD8+ T cells in alopecia areata. Following extraction, RNA underwent reverse transcription to cDNA, which served as the sequencing template. Clones were sequenced by immunoSEQ multiplex PCR, and TCRdb holds only the in-frame ones, with some missing. The sample records about 200,000 clones, 50% to 60% being singletons. Sample: CD4+ T cells sorted from blood, taken at week 0. These receptors were obtained from a human donor with alopecia areata.

V and J are TRBV6-5 and TRBJ1-4; D gene unclear. The CDR3 is 14 amino acids. Trimming took 2 bases from V and 5 from J, leaving 9 bases between them. The germline V gene has CDR1 MNHEY and CDR2 SVGAGI. CDR3: CASSYGDRNEKLFF. The CDR3 DNA is TGTGCCAGCAGTTACGGGGATAGAAATGAAAAACTGTTTTTT.

The chain is built from TRBV30 and TRBJ1-4; D uncertain. This CDR3 spans 13 amino acids. Trimming pared 4 bases from V and 8 bases from J, leaving 14 bases between. Germline loops: CDR1 GTSNPN, CDR2 SVGIG (reference sequence). CDR3 DNA sequence: TGTGCCTGGAATCAGTGGGGTGGAGAAAAACTGTTTTTT. It is translated as CAWNQWGGEKLFF.

This clone was observed once. The V gene is TRBV19, the J gene TRBJ2-7; tentative D call: TRBD2 (7 bases). CDR1 and CDR2 (germline): LNHDA, SQIVND (reference sequence). The CDR3 consists of 12 residues. V lost 9 bases and J 0 bases, leaving 9 bases between the germline ends. Here the CDR3 DNA reads TGTGCCAGCCGGGGGGCCTCCTACGAGCAGTACTTC. Protein product: CASRGASYEQYF.

The chain uses TRBV6-1 and TRBJ2-5; either TRBD1 or TRBD2 may supply D (5 bases each). V was clipped by 6 bases and J by 2 bases, with 13 bases between them. CDR3 length equals 14 residues. Per the germline V gene, CDR1 is MNHNS and CDR2 is SASEGT. The CDR3: CASSYRGLQETQYF. The CDR3 nucleotides are TGTGCCAGCAGCTACCGGGGCCTGCAAGAGACCCAGTACTTC.

The chain couples TRBV30 to TRBJ2-7; 8 bases are a match to TRBD1. The germline CDR1 and CDR2 sequences are GTSNPN and SVGIG (reference sequence). After removal of 7 bases from V and 4 bases from J, the junction contained 9 bases not matched to a gene. This CDR3 spans 13 amino acids. CDR3 nucleotide sequence: TGTGCCTCCAATTCAGGGGGCACTTACGAGCAGTACTTC. Encoded protein: CASNSGGTYEQYF.

This chain joins TRBV6-5 and TRBJ2-5, with TRBD2 matching over 9 bases. The CDR3 covers 15 residues. Per the germline V gene, CDR1 is MNHEY and CDR2 is SVGAGI. V was clipped by 5 bases and J by 4 bases; unmatched bases: 8. The CDR3 DNA sequence: TGTGCCAGCAGTCACCCGCTAGCGGGAAGAGAGACCCAGTACTTC. It translates to CASSHPLAGRETQYF.

This clone was observed a handful of times. The chain employs TRBV14 and TRBJ2-7; the D gene could be TRBD1 or TRBD2 (6 bases each). Germline-derived CDR1 and CDR2 are SGHDN and FVKESK. The length of the CDR3 is 14 residues. V gave up 3 bases and J gave up 3 bases, with 12 bases separating them. Written as DNA, the CDR3 is TGTGCCAGCAGCCAGGCTGGGGGGCTCTACGAGCAGTACTTC. Translation gives CASSQAGGLYEQYF.

This clone was recorded a few times. The rearrangement joins TRBV7-9 to TRBJ2-5, with D uncertain. The CDR3 is 13 amino acids. The germline CDR1 and CDR2 sequences are SEHNR and FQNEAQ (reference sequence). Between the trimmed V and J ends, which lost 0 bases and 4 bases, there was a span of 6 bases. This chain's CDR3 is CASSLALIETQYF. CDR3 sequence (DNA): TGTGCCAGCAGCTTAGCGCTGATAGAGACCCAGTACTTC.

The chain is built from TRBV5-1 and TRBJ2-1; 7 bases map to TRBD2. Trimming removed 1 base from V and 9 bases from J; junction bases left unmatched: 4. Germline V CDR1 and CDR2: SGHRS, YFSETQ. This CDR3 has 13 amino acids. Written as DNA, the CDR3 is TGCGCCAGCAGCTTGTTCTCGGGAGGTGAGCAGTTCTTC. It translates to CASSLFSGGEQFF.

The chain couples TRBV29-1 to TRBJ1-1; weak D call: TRBD1 (6 bases). Deletions cut 4 bases from V and 6 bases from J, with 15 bases between. Germline CDR1 SQVTM, CDR2 ANQGSEA. This CDR3 has 13 amino acids. CDR3 bases: TGCAGCGTTGCCCCACAGGGAGAGGCTGAAGCTTTCTTT. Translating gives CSVAPQGEAEAFF.

CDR3 coding DNA: TGTGCCAGCAGCTCCCGTGGTGGGGCGCAGCATTTT. This codes for CASSSRGGAQHF. V and J are TRBV7-8 and TRBJ1-5, with D possibly matching TRBD1 (5 bases). V was pared by 4 bases and J by 13 bases, with 14 bases between. This CDR3 is 12 amino acids long. Germline assignment: CDR1 SGHVS and CDR2 FQNEAQ.

This clone was recorded many times. This chain joins TRBV7-9 and TRBJ1-2; D gene ambiguous. Germline V gene lookup returns CDR1 SEHNR and CDR2 FQNEAQ (reference sequence). The CDR3 runs 15 residues. Trimming pared 2 bases from V and 7 bases from J, leaving 17 bases between. The CDR3 protein is CASSLTNGRISGYTF. The DNA for the CDR3 is TGTGCCAGCAGCTTAACGAACGGCAGGATTAGTGGCTACACCTTC.

In this sample, this clone turned up a few times. The CDR3 DNA sequence: TGCGCCAGCAGCCAAGACAGGGACAGCCACTATGGCTACACCTTC. Translated: CASSQDRDSHYGYTF. V and J are TRBV4-1 and TRBJ1-2; 7 bases line up with TRBD1. The germline gives CDR1 MGHRA, CDR2 YSYEKL. The CDR3 is 15 residues long. The V gene end was trimmed by 0 bases and the J gene end by 3 bases; junction bases not matched to a gene: 4.

The chain combines TRBV10-3 with TRBJ2-7, with TRBD1 matching 11 bases. The CDR3 is made up of 13 amino acids. Germline V gene lookup returns CDR1 ENHRY and CDR2 SYGVKD. Trimming took 8 bases from V and 5 from J; bases not matched to a gene: 5. The CDR3 nucleotides are TGTGCCATCGGGGGACAGGGGGTCGACGAGCAGTACTTC. Protein product: CAIGGQGVDEQYF.

The chain carries TRBV29-1 and TRBJ2-7; 8 bases fit TRBD1. The length of the CDR3 is 13 residues. The V segment lost 5 bases and the J segment 1 base; nucleotides outside the gene matches: 4. Germline V gene sequence: CDR1 SQVTM, CDR2 ANQGSEA. This CDR3 reads CSVRQGSSYEQYF. The CDR3 nucleotides read TGCAGCGTTAGACAGGGGAGTTCCTACGAGCAGTACTTC.

The rearrangement uses TRBV6-5 and TRBJ2-7; 8 nucleotides agree with TRBD1. The CDR3 length is 13 residues. Trimming cost V 6 bases and J 6 bases; bases outside gene matches: 7. CDR1 is MNHEY and CDR2 is SVGAGI in the germline V gene. The CDR3 DNA sequence: TGTGCCAGCAGGGCAGGACAGGGAGGCGAGCAGTACTTC. Translation: CASRAGQGGEQYF.

The rearrangement links TRBV7-3 to TRBJ2-2, with 12 nucleotides matching TRBD2. Germline V lookup: CDR1 SGHTA, CDR2 FQGTGA. The CDR3 has 16 residues. Trimming at V came to 4 bases and at J to 4 bases, leaving 4 bases not matched to a gene. CDR3 sequence (DNA): TGTGCCAGCAGCTCAACACTAGCGGGAGGCACCGGGGAGCTGTTTTTT. Translating it yields CASSSTLAGGTGELFF.

The chain recombines TRBV19 with TRBJ2-6, with TRBD1 identical over 10 bases. Trimming cost V 6 bases and J 2 bases; bases outside gene matches: 4. Germline loops: CDR1 LNHDA, CDR2 SQIVND (reference sequence). CDR3 length: 16 residues. CDR3 protein: CASSDRGRAGANVLTF. CDR3 nucleotide sequence: TGTGCCAGTAGCGACAGGGGGCGAGCTGGGGCCAACGTCCTGACTTTC.

The gene calls are TRBV18 and TRBJ2-5, with 8 bases matching TRBD2. Germline CDR1 is KGHSH and CDR2 is LQKENI. With V trimmed by 5 bases and J by 1 base, 3 bases remained unmatched. The CDR3 extends over 14 amino acids. CDR3 amino acids: CASSSTSGQETQYF. CDR3 DNA: TGTGCCAGCTCATCTACTAGCGGCCAAGAGACCCAGTACTTC.

This clone was counted only a few times. V gene TRBV30 combines with J gene TRBJ2-3; D unresolved. Trimming took 5 bases from V and 6 from J, leaving 12 bases between them. The CDR3 consists of 12 residues. CDR1 and CDR2 (germline): GTSNPN, SVGIG (reference sequence). In DNA form, the CDR3 reads TGTGCCTGGTCCCCAGCGCGCGATACGCAGTATTTT. Amino acids: CAWSPARDTQYF.

The gene calls are TRBV5-1 and TRBJ2-7, with 14 bases lining up with TRBD2. CDR1 SGHRS and CDR2 YFSETQ come from the germline V gene. Trimming took 4 bases from V and 4 from J; bases not matched to a gene: 7. This CDR3 contains 16 residues. CDR3 sequence reads: CASSPPGLAGVYEQYF. The CDR3, as DNA: TGCGCCAGCAGCCCACCGGGACTAGCGGGAGTTTACGAGCAGTACTTC.

As concerns this clone: Other DNA sequences in this sample translate to the same CDR3. CDR3 in DNA: TGTGCCTGGAGGCACTCTGGGGCCAACGTCCTGACTTTC. Translating gives CAWRHSGANVLTF. V is TRBV30 and J is TRBJ2-6, with unresolved D. CDR3 length: 13 amino acids. The germline V and J ends were trimmed by 3 bases and 0 bases, with 3 bases remaining between them. In germline, CDR1 is GTSNPN, CDR2 SVGIG (reference sequence).

The table lists this clone with a few counts. The rearrangement joins TRBV7-3 to TRBJ1-6, with D possibly matching TRBD1 (5 bases). The CDR3 has 16 amino acids. V was pared by 3 bases and J by 2 bases, with 11 bases between. The germline CDR1 and CDR2 sequences are SGHTA and FQGTGA. This CDR3 reads CASSLTGTTYNSPLHF. In DNA, the CDR3 is TGTGCCAGCAGCTTGACTGGGACCACCTATAATTCACCCCTCCACTTT. Supplemented by reference TRBV7-3 and TRBJ1-6, the full variable domain reads GAGVSQTPSNKVTEKGKYVELRCDPISGHTALYWYRQSLGQGPEFLIYFQGTGAADDSGLPNDRFFAVRPEGSVSTLKIQRTERGDSAVYLCASSLTGTTYNSPLHFGNGTRLTVT.

This clone was counted between two and nine times. This chain joins TRBV18 and TRBJ1-2; D gene unclear. With 6 bases removed from V and 7 bases from J, the gap between germline ends came to 18 bases. The germline V gene encodes CDR1 KGHSH and CDR2 LQKENI. The CDR3 has 14 residues. The CDR3 here is CASSPDPALGGYTF. The CDR3 DNA follows: TGTGCCAGCTCCCCAGACCCGGCATTAGGTGGCTACACCTTC.

This rearrangement joins TRBV29-1 to TRBJ2-7; D is perhaps TRBD1 (6 bases). Germline values: CDR1 SQVTM, CDR2 ANQGSEA. This CDR3 contains 13 residues. Trimming cost V 4 bases and J 1 base, with 11 bases left between them. CDR3 in DNA: TGCAGCGTTGGCATACAGGGTTCCTACGAGCAGTACTTC. It yields the protein CSVGIQGSYEQYF.

This clone turned up a few times. This chain links TRBV19 with TRBJ1-4, with D maybe TRBD1 (6 bases). V lost 6 bases, J lost 8 bases, and 13 bases lay in between. There are 13 residues in the CDR3. CDR1 LNHDA and CDR2 SQIVND come from the germline V gene (reference sequence). The chain's CDR3 is CASREQGEEKLFF. The CDR3, as DNA: TGTGCCAGTAGAGAACAGGGCGAGGAAAAACTGTTTTTT.

The chain uses TRBV30 and TRBJ2-5; 13 bases agree with TRBD2. CDR3 length: 15 amino acids. Germline CDR1 is GTSNPN and CDR2 is SVGIG (reference sequence). The ends lost 3 bases at V and 4 bases at J; junction bases unmatched: 5. CDR3 nucleotides: TGTGCCTGGAGACTAGCGGGAGGGGGGAGAGAGACCCAGTACTTC. Amino acid sequence: CAWRLAGGGRETQYF.

The genes are TRBV5-4 and TRBJ2-3, with 13 bases identical to TRBD2. V lost 5 bases and J lost 6; bases outside the gene matches: 6. Germline lookup yields CDR1 SGHNT and CDR2 YYREEE (reference sequence). CDR3 size: 15 residues. CDR3 region: CASSRTSGRADTQYF. CDR3 coding DNA: TGTGCCAGCAGTCGGACTAGCGGGAGAGCGGATACGCAGTATTTT.

The rearrangement uses TRBV5-1 and TRBJ1-1; a possible D gene is TRBD1 (5 bases). Germline V gene sequence: CDR1 SGHRS, CDR2 YFSETQ. The CDR3 sequence is 15 residues long. The V gene lost 1 base and the J gene lost 5 bases, with 15 bases spanning the gap. CDR3 sequence: CASSLIQGRGTEAFF. CDR3 DNA: TGCGCCAGCAGCTTGATCCAGGGACGAGGAACTGAAGCTTTCTTT.

V gene TRBV29-1 combines with J gene TRBJ1-2; D call uncertain. Between the trimmed V and J ends, which lost 1 base and 8 bases, there was a span of 11 bases. The germline V gene encodes CDR1 SQVTM and CDR2 ANQGSEA. CDR3 size: 12 residues. In nucleotides, the CDR3 is TGCAGCGTTGAAGGAGTGGGGAAGGGCTACACCTTC. It codes for CSVEGVGKGYTF.